This T cell receptor beta chain was recovered during a study of T-cell memory formation after mild COVID-19. The study's findings and limits: The study found contracting CD4+ clones mainly in CM and EM and contracting CD8+ clones in EMRA. Pre-infection memory showed some responding clones, and this suggested that cross-reactive memory joined.

Libraries for TCRalpha and TCRbeta carried sample barcodes and unique molecular identifiers via 5'RACE. MiXCR, run by TCRdb on the 5' RACE reads, gives a single entry per CDR3 protein. The table has more than 250,000 distinct CDR3 sequences, 15% to 20% seen once. Germline loops: CDR1 SGHRS, CDR2 YFSETQ. Trimming removed 3 bases from V and 2 bases from J; junction bases left unmatched: 10. The CDR3 is 18 residues long. This clonotype was detected only a few times. As yet, its antigen is unknown. J is TRBJ2-3 and V is TRBV5-1; 12 bases are a match to TRBD2. The TCR sequence derives from a man aged 18 to 29 who had mild COVID-19 (a few samples of this study predate the infection). Cell type and time point are not known. The sequenced material came from PBMCs or a T cell subset sorted from them (not recorded which). The CDR3 DNA reads TGCGCCAGCAGCTGGACACCGCTAGCGGGGGGGCTCACAGATACGCAGTATTTT. Its protein is CASSWTPLAGGLTDTQYF.